Reported below is one T cell receptor beta chain. Produced via immunoSEQ multiplex PCR; TCRdb's table is partial and in-frame only. Of 94,000 or so clones in the sample, around 85% were seen once. The data were obtained in a study of control samples from healthy donors and cancer patients. The CDR3 has 14 amino acids. From germline, CDR1 is LNHNV and CDR2 YYDKDF (reference sequence). Trimming pared 2 bases from V and 2 bases from J, leaving 6 bases between. The rearrangement joins TRBV15 to TRBJ1-4, with D unclear. The clonotype originates from a man in his sixties or seventies with lung cancer. Input material: PBMCs. In DNA form, the CDR3 reads TGTGCCACCAGCAGAATAGGCACTAATGAAAAACTGTTTTTT. It codes for CATSRIGTNEKLFF.